Listed below are T cell receptor beta chains from one sample, sequenced in a study of cytomegalovirus exposure and HLA in healthy donors. The assay was immunoSEQ multiplex PCR, and TCRdb's table has in-frame clones only and misses some. This table holds about 130,000 clones, 70% to 80% found once. The source material was PBMCs. These receptor sequences come from a female donor in good health and CMV-seropositive. CDR3s leave out the opening cysteine and the closing phenylalanine or tryptophan.

cdr3_aa v_call cdr3_length j_call
ASSLGVGGIYGYT TRBV27 13 TRBJ1-2
ASSFTRQNSNTGELF TRBV7-9 15 TRBJ2-2
ASSSNRDGYT TRBV6-1 10 TRBJ1-2
ASSYSQLDEQF TRBV6-5 11 TRBJ2-1
ASSLSRTSTDTQY TRBV27 13 TRBJ2-3
ASSDSGGAVNEQF TRBV6-4 13 TRBJ2-1
ASSLTGHYGYT TRBV19 11 TRBJ1-2
ASSLQGALSYT TRBV2 11 TRBJ1-2
ASSVLSEQY TRBV2 9 TRBJ2-7
ASSLVSGSGETQY TRBV27 13 TRBJ2-5
ASSLSTRGPPYEQY TRBV5-1 14 TRBJ2-7
ASSTTGTGGEETQY TRBV5-1 14 TRBJ2-5
ASSLQSTEWYYNEQF TRBV7-9 15 TRBJ2-1
ATQRLNEQY TRBV6-5 9 TRBJ2-7
ASSEAGQQPTEAF TRBV2 13 TRBJ1-1
ASSPNRQPGTEAF TRBV7-3 13 TRBJ1-1
ASSAPGEPLH TRBV7-9 10 TRBJ1-6
SANRDTLNTEAF TRBV29-1 12 TRBJ1-1
ASSLDLGSGELF TRBV5-1 12 TRBJ2-2
ASSWEPGNGYT TRBV5-1 11 TRBJ1-2
ASSTGLAGGVNTGELF TRBV28 16 TRBJ2-2
ASSQETGGAETQY TRBV4-2 13 TRBJ2-5
ASSLGGGSGYT TRBV5-4 11 TRBJ1-2
ASGRGLAGDDTQY TRBV5-4 13 TRBJ2-3
ASSLRPSGGHLSYNEQF TRBV5-1 17 TRBJ2-1
ASSALLAGFEQF TRBV10-1 12 TRBJ2-1
ASELAGGGEQF TRBV6-1 11 TRBJ2-1
SVLPSGGAMRNEQF TRBV29-1 14 TRBJ2-1
ASSTGGDSNQPQH TRBV5-5 13 TRBJ1-5
ASGLNPGLGARTGELF TRBV12-5 16 TRBJ2-2
ASSPWTSGTRETQY TRBV9 14 TRBJ2-5
ASSPFHRDTGGYT TRBV28 13 TRBJ1-2
ASSTDSATNEKLF TRBV28 13 TRBJ1-4
ASSPSNRGLGEQY TRBV4-1 13 TRBJ2-7
ASRVRDTDQPQH TRBV27 12 TRBJ1-5
ASSKAAGGSTDTQY TRBV21-1 14 TRBJ2-3
ASSLTGYEQY TRBV7-2 10 TRBJ2-7
ASSLTGGTYNEQF TRBV6-1 13 TRBJ2-1
ASSDTLHQPQH TRBV6-1 11 TRBJ1-5
ASSFRSNGEETQY TRBV5-5 13 TRBJ2-5
ASSSGTGLWTQY TRBV5-5 12 TRBJ2-5
ASSLSGGRNYGYT TRBV28 13 TRBJ1-2
ASSLFGAGVYDTQY TRBV7-2 14 TRBJ2-3
ASSPDTINEKLF TRBV18 12 TRBJ1-4
AWSVGVTTEAF TRBV30 11 TRBJ1-1
ASSEGGSSYEQY TRBV9 12 TRBJ2-7
ASSLQLGTDTQY TRBV5-1 12 TRBJ2-3
ASRRQAYTDTQY TRBV2 12 TRBJ2-3
ASSQGQGPETQY TRBV9 12 TRBJ2-5
ASRTGDHVNYGYT TRBV19 13 TRBJ1-2
ASRHRGRSTDTQY TRBV6-1 13 TRBJ2-3
ASSPGTSGTGELF TRBV18 13 TRBJ2-2